A single sample is the source of the 20 T cell receptor beta chains below, sequenced in a study of blood T cells in healthy people across ages. The second PCR ran about 6 to 11 cycles with a sample-barcoded 5' primer and J-beta primers. MiXCR was run by TCRdb on the 5' RACE reads, yielding one entry per CDR3 protein. Of fewer than 1,200,000 distinct CDR3 sequences in the sample, 25% are singletons; the top ten hold around 0.75%. The data were also submitted as part of a second study, on T cells of mothers and their children.

The sequencing sample was made of blood. These receptors originate from a girl aged 2 to 9 in good health.

The J gene is TRBJ2-3, the V gene TRBV5-5; unclear D gene. Per germline, CDR1 SGHKS and CDR2 YYEKEE (reference sequence). There are 12 residues in the CDR3. V gave up 5 bases and J gave up 6 bases, with 10 bases separating them. Here the CDR3 reads CASRLIRDTQYF. DNA for the CDR3: TGTGCCAGCAGACTGATAAGGGATACGCAGTATTTT.

The gene calls are TRBV27 and TRBJ2-7; TRBD1 matches at 12 bases. The CDR3 is 15 residues long. The germline gives CDR1 MNHEY, CDR2 SMNVEV (reference sequence). V dropped 6 bases and J dropped 2; count of bases not matched to a gene: 5. The CDR3 DNA is TGTGCCAGCAGGACGGGACAGGGGGCGACCTACGAGCAGTACTTC. The encoded protein is CASRTGQGATYEQYF.

This clonotype was counted a few times. The CDR3 loop is CASSFLAGGPNEQFF. DNA for the CDR3: TGTGCCAGCAGTTTCCTAGCGGGAGGGCCGAATGAGCAGTTCTTC. The gene calls are TRBV28 and TRBJ2-7; 12 nucleotides align to TRBD2. The DNA end lines up better with TRBJ2-1; the J call may be wrong. The CDR3 totals 15 residues. Germline-derived CDR1 and CDR2 are MDHEN and SYDVKM.

V and J are TRBV6-5 and TRBJ1-2; possibly TRBD1 for D (6 bases). V dropped 2 bases and J dropped 13 bases, with 14 bases sitting between them. Germline V lookup: CDR1 MNHEY, CDR2 SVGAGI. This CDR3 is 12 amino acids long. CDR3 DNA: TGTGCCAGCAGTTACAAGCAGGGGCTAGCCACCTTC. Protein: CASSYKQGLATF.

This clonotype appeared a few times. This chain links TRBV12-3 or TRBV12-4 with TRBJ1-1; D not certain. Trimming took off 3 bases at V and 8 bases at J, with 16 bases between the two ends. The CDR3 length is 14 residues. The CDR3 reads CASSFVMSGKEAFF. Written as DNA, the CDR3 is TGTGCCAGCAGTTTTGTCATGTCGGGGAAGGAAGCTTTCTTT.

The V and J genes are TRBV6-2 or TRBV6-3 and TRBJ2-5, with D perhaps assigned TRBD1 or TRBD2 (6 bases each). This CDR3 region has 16 residues. V was clipped by 1 base and J by 3 bases, with 15 bases between them. Germline V gene sequence: CDR1 MNHEY, CDR2 SVGEGT. In nucleotides, the CDR3 is TGTGCCAGCAGTTACTGGGATGGCGGGGACAAAGAGACCCAGTACTTC. Amino acid sequence: CASSYWDGGDKETQYF.

The J gene is TRBJ2-3, the V gene TRBV20-1; D unresolved. Germline V CDR1 and CDR2: DFQATT, SNEGSKA (reference sequence). This CDR3 region has 15 residues. V was clipped by 3 bases and J by 0 bases, with 13 bases between them. This CDR3 is CSASLLPTSTDTQYF. The CDR3 coding sequence is TGCAGTGCTAGTTTACTTCCCACTAGCACAGATACGCAGTATTTT.

The chain is built from TRBV11-3 and TRBJ2-5; D unclear. Germline V lookup: CDR1 SGHNT, CDR2 YENEEA. Trimming removed 4 bases at V and 5 bases at J, with 11 bases between. The CDR3 contains 13 residues. The CDR3 is CASSWSQGETQYF. In DNA, the CDR3 is TGTGCCAGCAGCTGGTCCCAAGGGGAGACCCAGTACTTC.

CDR3 amino acids: CASSAGILETQYF. Here the CDR3 DNA reads TGTGCCAGCAGCGCGGGGATCTTGGAGACCCAGTACTTC. The chain employs TRBV6-2 or TRBV6-3 and TRBJ2-5; TRBD2 is a possible D gene (6 bases). The CDR3 contains 13 residues. The V end lost 6 bases, the J end lost 5 bases, and 13 bases lay between the germline ends. Germline lookup yields CDR1 MNHEY and CDR2 SVGEGT.

The chain recombines TRBV7-9 with TRBJ2-1; no clear D gene. In germline, CDR1 is SEHNR, CDR2 FQNEAQ (reference sequence). The CDR3 spans 14 residues. V was trimmed by 5 bases and J by 5 bases, leaving 13 bases between them. In DNA form, the CDR3 reads TGTGCCAGCAGCCGACTGGACGGAGACAATGAGCAGTTCTTC. It encodes CASSRLDGDNEQFF.

This clonotype was seen only once. This chain links TRBV5-8 with TRBJ1-1; maybe TRBD1 (6 bases). The CDR3 has 15 amino acids. CDR1 and CDR2 (germline): SGHTS, YDEGEE. Trimming shortened V by 4 bases and J by 2 bases, and 15 bases separated the two germline ends. The CDR3 is CASSRLDRPNTEAFF. Written as DNA, the CDR3 is TGTGCCAGCAGCAGACTTGACAGGCCTAACACTGAAGCTTTCTTT.

This chain uses TRBV27 with TRBJ2-2; tentative D call: TRBD1 (6 bases). The V and J ends lost 4 bases and 5 bases respectively, with 11 bases between them. The length of the CDR3 is 14 residues. Germline V gives CDR1 MNHEY, CDR2 SMNVEV (reference sequence). The CDR3 DNA sequence: TGTGCCAGCAGTTGGGCAGGGGATACCGGGGAGCTGTTTTTT. Translating it yields CASSWAGDTGELFF.

This clonotype was seen only a few times. V is TRBV12-3 or TRBV12-4 and J is TRBJ2-1; D remains unclear. The CDR3 loop spans 12 amino acids. Trimming stripped 6 bases from V and 6 bases from J, with 9 bases between. CDR3 sequence (DNA): TGTGCCAGCAGCAATAATATCAATGAGCAGTTCTTC. It is translated as CASSNNINEQFF.

The table lists this clonotype with a few counts. The chain has TRBV7-9 and TRBJ2-5; D may correspond to TRBD1 or TRBD2 (6 bases each). TRBJ2-7 explains the end of the DNA better; the J call may be wrong. The germline gives CDR1 SEHNR, CDR2 FQNEAQ (reference sequence). CDR3 length: 15 amino acids. CDR3 bases: TGTGCCAGCATCCCTCTGAGGGGGGCCCTAGCCGAGCAGTACTTC. This encodes CASIPLRGALAEQYF.

CDR3 coding DNA: TGTGCCAGCAGTCCATATAAGAGTGAGCAGTTCTTC. Translation: CASSPYKSEQFF. The chain recombines TRBV27 with TRBJ2-1; D is unresolved. The CDR3 is made up of 12 amino acids. Germline lookup yields CDR1 MNHEY and CDR2 SMNVEV (reference sequence). V was trimmed by 5 bases and J by 9 bases, leaving 11 bases between them.

The chain links TRBV29-1 to TRBJ2-1; D tentatively reads TRBD1 or TRBD2 (5 bases each). Trimming took 7 bases from V and 9 from J, leaving 19 bases between them. The length of the CDR3 is 13 residues. The germline V gene has CDR1 SQVTM and CDR2 ANQGSEA. CDR3 sequence reads: CSAPLGVVGEQFF. CDR3 DNA sequence: TGCAGCGCCCCACTGGGGGTAGTTGGTGAGCAGTTCTTC.

This chain links TRBV7-9 with TRBJ2-6; D possibly corresponds to TRBD1 (5 bases). CDR1 and CDR2 from the germline V gene are SEHNR and FQNEAQ (reference sequence). V was clipped by 5 bases and J by 4 bases, with 12 bases between them. The CDR3 runs 15 residues. The CDR3 protein is CASSGAIYGANVLTF. Written as DNA, the CDR3 is TGTGCCAGCAGCGGGGCCATATACGGGGCCAACGTCCTGACTTTC.

The rearrangement uses TRBV3-1 and TRBJ1-2, with a weak D call TRBD1 (6 bases). Germline V lookup: CDR1 LGHDT, CDR2 YNNKEL (reference sequence). This CDR3 comprises 14 residues. V was shortened by 4 bases and J by 10 bases, with 19 bases between the two germline ends. CDR3 loop: CASSPGHLHMVYTF. In nucleotides, the CDR3 is TGTGCCAGCAGCCCGGGACATCTCCATATGGTCTACACCTTC.

This clonotype was recorded at least ten times. This sequence joins TRBV6-1 and TRBJ2-5; tentatively, D is TRBD1 (6 bases). The CDR3 extends over 13 amino acids. Germline V gene data show CDR1 as MNHNS and CDR2 as SASEGT. Trimming removed 10 bases at V and 4 bases at J, with 16 bases between. The DNA of the CDR3 is TGTGCCACATCCACCACAGGGCTAGAGACCCAGTACTTC. Its protein product is CATSTTGLETQYF.

The rearrangement links TRBV20-1 to TRBJ1-1, with TRBD1 matching over 7 bases. The CDR3 contains 13 residues. V trimming: 5 bases; J trimming: 1 base; junction bases outside the gene matches: 4. Germline CDR1 is DFQATT and CDR2 is SNEGSKA (reference sequence). CDR3 in DNA: TGCAGTGCTTCACAGGGGTGGAACACTGAAGCTTTCTTT. Translation gives CSASQGWNTEAFF.